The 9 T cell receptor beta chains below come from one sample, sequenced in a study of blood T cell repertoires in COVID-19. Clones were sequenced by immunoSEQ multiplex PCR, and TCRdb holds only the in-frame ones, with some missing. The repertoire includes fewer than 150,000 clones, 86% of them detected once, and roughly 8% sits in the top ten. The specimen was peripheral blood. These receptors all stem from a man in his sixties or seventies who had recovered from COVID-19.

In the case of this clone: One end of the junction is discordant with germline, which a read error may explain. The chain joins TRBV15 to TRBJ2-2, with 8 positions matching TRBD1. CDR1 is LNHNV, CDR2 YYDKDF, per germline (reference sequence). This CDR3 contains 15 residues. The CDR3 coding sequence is TGTGCCACCAGCCGAGATGGACAGGGACCCGGGGAGCTGTTTTTT. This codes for CATSRDGQGPGELFF.

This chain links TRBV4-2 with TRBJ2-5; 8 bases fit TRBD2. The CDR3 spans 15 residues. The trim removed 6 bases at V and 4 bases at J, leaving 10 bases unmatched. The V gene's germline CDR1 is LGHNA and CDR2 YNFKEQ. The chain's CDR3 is CASSLGGRTRETQYF. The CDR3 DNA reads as TGTGCCAGCAGTCTTGGCGGGAGGACTAGAGAGACCCAGTACTTC.

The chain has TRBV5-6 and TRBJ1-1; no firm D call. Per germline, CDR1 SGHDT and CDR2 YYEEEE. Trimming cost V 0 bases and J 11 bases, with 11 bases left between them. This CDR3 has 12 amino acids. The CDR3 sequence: CASSLDGLEAFF. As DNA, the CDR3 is TGTGCCAGCAGCTTGGACGGACTCGAGGCTTTCTTT.

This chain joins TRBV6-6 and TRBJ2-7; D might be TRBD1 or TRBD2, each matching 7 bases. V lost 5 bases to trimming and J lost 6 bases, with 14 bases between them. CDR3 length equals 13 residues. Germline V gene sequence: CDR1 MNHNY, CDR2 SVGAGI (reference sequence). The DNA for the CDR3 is TGTGCCAGCAGTCAGGGGGGGCCCAGCGAGCAGTACTTC. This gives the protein CASSQGGPSEQYF.

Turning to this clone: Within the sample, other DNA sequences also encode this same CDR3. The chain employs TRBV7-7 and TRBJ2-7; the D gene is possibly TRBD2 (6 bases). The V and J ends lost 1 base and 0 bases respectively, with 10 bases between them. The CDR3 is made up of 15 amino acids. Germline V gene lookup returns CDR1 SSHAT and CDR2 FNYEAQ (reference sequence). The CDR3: CASSLGVGSSYEQYF. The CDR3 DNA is TGTGCCAGCAGCTTAGGGGTCGGGAGCTCCTACGAGCAGTACTTC.

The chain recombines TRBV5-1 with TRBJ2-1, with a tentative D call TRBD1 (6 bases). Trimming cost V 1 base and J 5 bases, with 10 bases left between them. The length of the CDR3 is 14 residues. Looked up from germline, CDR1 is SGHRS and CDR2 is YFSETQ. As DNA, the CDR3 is TGCGCCAGCAGCTTGCAGGACAGACACAATGAGCAGTTCTTC. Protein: CASSLQDRHNEQFF.

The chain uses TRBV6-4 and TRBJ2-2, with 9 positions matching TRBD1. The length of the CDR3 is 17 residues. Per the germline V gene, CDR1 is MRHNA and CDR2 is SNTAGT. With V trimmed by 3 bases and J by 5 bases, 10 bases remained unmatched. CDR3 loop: CASSDRGQGRRTGELFF. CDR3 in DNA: TGTGCCAGCAGTGATAGGGGACAGGGACGGAGAACCGGGGAGCTGTTTTTT.

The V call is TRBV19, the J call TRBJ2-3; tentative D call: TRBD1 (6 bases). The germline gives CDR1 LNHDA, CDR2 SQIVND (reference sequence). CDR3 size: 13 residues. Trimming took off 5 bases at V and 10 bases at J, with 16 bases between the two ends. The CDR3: CASSPTGQAAQYF. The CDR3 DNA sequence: TGTGCCAGTAGTCCGACAGGCCAGGCGGCGCAGTATTTT.

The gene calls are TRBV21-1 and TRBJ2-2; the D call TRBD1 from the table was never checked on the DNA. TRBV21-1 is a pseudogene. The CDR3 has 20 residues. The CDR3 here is CASSKGLFTTLTASDGELFF. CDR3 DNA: TGTGCCAGCAGCAAAGGGCTTTTCACTACCCTGACAGCTTCTGACGGGGAGCTGTTTTTT.